A selection of T cell receptor beta chains follows, all from one sample in a study of beta chain features in type 1 diabetes. Assay used: immunoSEQ multiplex PCR; TCRdb lists only in-frame clones, some missing. The sample has under 450,000 clones; roughly 16% are singletons. The specimen was naive CD4+ T cells from blood. These receptors all stem from a woman aged 18-30 years in good health. Both conserved end residues are part of each CDR3. The order of the fields is clone size, J gene, V gene, D gene, CDR3 protein, CDR3 DNA. A D gene is named only where the DNA matches it firmly. Only some rows state a clone size, as once, few, many or a class for expanded clones.

. TRBJ1-1 TRBV5-6 . CASSPAGETEAFF TGTGCCAGCAGCCCCGCGGGAGAAACTGAAGCTTTCTTT
few TRBJ1-2 TRBV30 TRBD1 CAWSATGALGYTF TGTGCCTGGAGTGCCACAGGGGCATTGGGCTACACCTTC
few TRBJ1-2 TRBV18 . CASSPPGHNGGYTF TGTGCCAGCTCACCCCCGGGACATAACGGCGGCTACACCTTC
few TRBJ1-2 TRBV30 . CAWSRTEFYGYTF TGTGCCTGGAGTAGGACAGAGTTCTATGGCTACACCTTC
. TRBJ2-7 TRBV7-2 . CASSDTGGTFSYEQYF TGTGCCAGCAGCGATACCGGGGGTACTTTCTCCTACGAGCAGTACTTC
few TRBJ2-1 TRBV29-1 . CSVLRGLTYNEQFF TGCAGCGTTCTCAGGGGCCTGACCTACAATGAGCAGTTCTTC
. TRBJ2-1 TRBV27 TRBD1 CASRNRGRPVFF TGTGCCAGCAGAAACAGGGGGCGCCCGGTGTTCTTC
few TRBJ1-2 TRBV13 . CASTLRGTRGYTF TGTGCCAGTACGTTAAGGGGGACCAGAGGCTACACCTTC
. TRBJ1-1 TRBV18 TRBD1 CASSPTGLGNTEAFF TGTGCCAGCTCACCGACAGGGCTTGGAAACACTGAAGCTTTCTTT
few TRBJ2-7 TRBV4-3 TRBD1 CASSQKGTGHSYEQYF TGCGCCAGCAGCCAGAAGGGGACAGGCCACTCCTACGAGCAGTACTTC
. TRBJ2-1 TRBV5-1 . CASSPRRGGITYNEQFF TGCGCCAGCAGCCCCCGACGGGGCGGGATTACCTACAATGAGCAGTTCTTC
few TRBJ2-5 TRBV29-1 . CSVLGGQETQYF TGCAGCGTTCTTGGGGGGCAAGAGACCCAGTACTTC
. TRBJ2-6 TRBV5-1 . CASSLGSGVLSGANVLTF TGCGCCAGCAGCTTGGGGTCAGGGGTCCTTTCTGGGGCCAACGTCCTGACTTTC
. TRBJ2-1 TRBV28 . CASSLVASGTYNEQFF TGTGCCAGCAGTTTAGTAGCGTCCGGAACCTACAATGAGCAGTTCTTC
few TRBJ2-3 TRBV9 TRBD2 CASSVGVSGGTDTQYF TGTGCCAGCAGCGTAGGGGTTAGCGGGGGCACAGATACGCAGTATTTT
few TRBJ2-2 TRBV5-1 TRBD1 CASSWPDRANTGELFF TGCGCCAGCAGCTGGCCGGACAGGGCGAACACCGGGGAGCTGTTTTTT
few TRBJ2-7 TRBV10-3 . CAINSPESGTYEQYF TGTGCCATCAATTCCCCCGAAAGCGGCACCTACGAGCAGTACTTC
few TRBJ1-2 TRBV27 TRBD1 CAASDRGGFGGYTF TGTGCCGCGTCCGACAGGGGTGGGTTTGGTGGCTACACCTTC
. TRBJ1-2 TRBV25-1 . CASSPFEDSHSNYGYTF TGTGCCAGCAGTCCTTTTGAAGACAGCCATTCTAACTATGGCTACACCTTC
. TRBJ1-1 TRBV7-3 . CASSFSEDTEAFF TGTGCCAGCAGCTTTTCCGAGGACACTGAAGCTTTCTTT
few TRBJ1-1 TRBV28 . CASSPTRYRAGTEAFF TGTGCCAGCAGTCCAACCCGGTACAGGGCGGGCACTGAAGCTTTCTTT
few TRBJ1-5 TRBV2 . CASKVVGFSNQPQHF TGTGCCAGCAAAGTGGTGGGCTTTAGCAATCAGCCCCAGCATTTT
few TRBJ2-7 TRBV11-3 . CASSLLSEQYF TGTGCCAGCAGCTTACTGAGTGAGCAGTACTTC
. TRBJ2-4 TRBV28 TRBD1 CASSSGQGRAKNIQYF TGTGCCAGCAGTTCGGGACAGGGTAGAGCCAAAAACATTCAGTACTTC
few TRBJ2-1 TRBV10-3 TRBD2 CAIGPGLAGNNEQFF TGTGCCATCGGACCGGGACTAGCGGGAAACAATGAGCAGTTCTTC
. TRBJ2-7 TRBV28 . CASSLRYEQYF TGTGCCAGCAGTTTACGCTACGAGCAGTACTTC
. TRBJ2-1 TRBV7-9 . CASSPLAGEQFF TGTGCCAGCAGCCCTTTAGCCGGTGAGCAGTTCTTC
. TRBJ1-5 TRBV29-1 . CSVTRGDGNQPQHF TGCAGCGTCACCCGGGGGGATGGCAATCAGCCCCAGCATTTT
. TRBJ2-7 TRBV6-1 . CASSESAGISYEQYF TGTGCCAGCAGTGAATCGGCAGGGATCTCCTACGAGCAGTACTTC
few TRBJ2-1 TRBV30 TRBD2 CAREVLAGGDEQFF TGTGCCCGAGAGGTCCTAGCGGGAGGAGATGAGCAGTTCTTC
. TRBJ2-1 TRBV9 TRBD2 CASGTWGGANEQFF TGTGCCAGCGGAACATGGGGGGGTGCCAATGAGCAGTTCTTC
. TRBJ1-2 TRBV28 . CASSFSGKGYTF TGTGCCAGCAGTTTTTCAGGGAAGGGCTACACCTTC